This is a list of T cell receptor beta chains from one sample in a study of tumor-infiltrating lymphocytes in oesophageal squamous cell carcinoma. TCRdb passed the PCR reads through MiXCR, listing each CDR3 protein once. The data contain about 21,000 distinct CDR3 sequences, more than 35% of them singletons. The sequenced sample consisted of esophageal tumor tissue. These receptors all come from a male donor with esophageal squamous cell carcinoma. The CDR3 runs from the conserved cysteine through the conserved F or W. The D gene is left open where the match is weak. Not every row has a clone size; where given, it reads once, few, many or a size class.

TRBV7-8	NA	TRBJ2-7	NA	CASSFGQLSYEQYF	TGTGCCAGCAGCTTTGGACAGCTCTCCTACGAGCAGTACTTC
TRBV7-2	TRBD2	TRBJ2-1	once	CASSLVVAGRYNEQFF	TGTGCCAGCAGCTTAGTTGTAGCGGGAAGATACAATGAGCAGTTCTTC
TRBV28	NA	TRBJ1-3	many	CASSLQGSGNTIYF	TGTGCCAGCAGTTTACAGGGGAGTGGAAACACCATATATTTT
TRBV28	NA	TRBJ1-6	NA	CASTEGAYNPPLHF	TGTGCCAGCACGGAAGGCGCCTATAATCCACCCCTCCACTTT
TRBV28	NA	TRBJ2-7	many	CASSRDYEQYF	TGTGCCAGCAGTCGGGACTACGAGCAGTACTTC
TRBV7-8	TRBD2	TRBJ2-4	NA	CASSSSTSGRAKNIQYF	TGTGCCAGCAGCTCGTCGACCAGCGGGAGGGCGAAAAACATTCAGTACTTC
TRBV7-2	NA	TRBJ1-6	NA	CASSLSDNNPHF	TGTGCCAGCAGCTTAAGTGACAATAATCCCCACTTT
TRBV27	NA	TRBJ2-7	many	CASRSRGNYEQYF	TGTGCCAGCAGGAGCAGGGGAAACTACGAGCAGTACTTC
TRBV5-4	TRBD2	TRBJ2-1	NA	CASSLTSVSGQFF	TGTGCCAGCAGCTTGACTAGCGTCTCCGGGCAGTTCTTC
TRBV12-3/TRBV12-4	TRBD1	TRBJ1-1	medium-sized	CASSQDPYRGMWDEAFF	TGTGCCAGCAGTCAGGATCCATACAGGGGAATGTGGGATGAAGCTTTCTTT
TRBV19	TRBD1	TRBJ2-7	many	CASSVTGVPYEQYF	TGTGCCAGTAGCGTGACAGGGGTCCCCTACGAGCAGTACTTC
TRBV7-2	NA	TRBJ1-2	many	CASSVGQITDYGYTF	TGTGCCAGCAGCGTCGGGCAGATAACGGACTATGGCTACACCTTC
TRBV27	NA	TRBJ2-5	NA	CASSFGQGGETQYF	TGTGCCAGCAGTTTTGGGCAGGGAGGAGAGACCCAGTACTTC
TRBV28	TRBD2	TRBJ2-5	many	CASSLLGLAGEHEQYF	TGTGCCAGCAGTTTATTGGGGCTAGCGGGAGAGCATGAGCAGTACTTC
TRBV6-1	TRBD1	TRBJ1-1	many	CASSERQGAREAFF	TGTGCCAGCAGTGAACGACAGGGGGCGCGAGAAGCTTTCTTT
TRBV12-3/TRBV12-4	TRBD2	TRBJ2-4	NA	CASSGLAGAFEQYF	TGTGCCAGCAGCGGACTAGCGGGAGCGTTTGAGCAGTACTTC
TRBV20-1	NA	TRBJ1-2	NA	CSASDPGWGNDGYTF	TGCAGTGCTAGTGACCCTGGTTGGGGAAACGATGGCTACACCTTC
TRBV7-4	NA	TRBJ2-5	NA	CASSLLPSETQYF	TGTGCCAGCAGCTTACTCCCTTCAGAGACCCAGTACTTC
TRBV12-3/TRBV12-4	NA	TRBJ1-1	medium-sized	CASSFEQNTEAFF	TGTGCCAGCAGTTTCGAACAGAACACTGAAGCTTTCTTT
TRBV7-2	NA	TRBJ2-7	NA	CASSSFRTSAYKQYF	TGTGCCAGCAGCTCTTTCAGGACATCAGCCTACAAGCAGTACTTC
TRBV7-9	TRBD2	TRBJ2-5	few	CASSPPWGGETQYF	TGTGCCAGCAGCCCCCCTTGGGGAGGGGAGACCCAGTACTTC
TRBV12-3/TRBV12-4	NA	TRBJ1-1	few	CASSKTGNTEAFF	TGTGCCAGCAGTAAAACAGGGAACACTGAAGCTTTCTTT
TRBV5-4	NA	TRBJ2-1	NA	CASSPVSARDNEQFF	TGTGCCAGCAGCCCCGTATCTGCGCGGGATAATGAGCAGTTCTTC
TRBV5-6	NA	TRBJ1-3	NA	CASSLVSSGNTIYF	TGTGCCAGCAGCTTGGTCAGTTCTGGAAACACCATATATTTT
TRBV18	NA	TRBJ2-5	many	CASSPQANRETQYF	TGTGCCAGCTCACCACAGGCTAATAGAGAGACCCAGTACTTC
TRBV7-2	NA	TRBJ2-7	few	CASSLGPRAYEQYF	TGTGCCAGCAGCTTAGGGCCGCGGGCCTACGAGCAGTACTTC
TRBV7-8	NA	TRBJ1-1	few	CASSLDGGMNTEAFF	TGTGCCAGCAGCTTAGACGGAGGGATGAACACTGAAGCTTTCTTT
TRBV6-1	TRBD1	TRBJ1-2	medium-sized	CASSERFGRGKSGYTF	TGTGCCAGCAGTGAACGATTCGGCAGGGGGAAATCGGGCTACACCTTC
TRBV19	NA	TRBJ1-1	medium-sized	CASTTTRRANTEAFF	TGTGCCAGTACCACGACCCGTAGAGCAAACACTGAAGCTTTCTTT
TRBV9	TRBD2	TRBJ2-1	NA	CASSVGVVAGNNEQFF	TGTGCCAGCAGCGTAGGTGTGGTAGCGGGGAACAATGAGCAGTTCTTC
TRBV6-5	NA	TRBJ1-2	NA	CASRLQENYGYTF	TGTGCCAGCAGGTTACAGGAGAACTATGGCTACACCTTC
TRBV28	TRBD2	TRBJ2-2	many	CASDPGGAGYGRELFF	TGTGCCAGCGACCCGGGGGGGGCAGGATACGGTAGGGAGCTGTTTTTT
TRBV11-2	NA	TRBJ2-1	medium-sized	CASSRKAAQGEYNEQFF	TGTGCCAGCAGCCGAAAGGCGGCACAGGGCGAGTACAATGAGCAGTTCTTC
TRBV9	NA	TRBJ2-7	few	CASKGGVGTEICEQYF	TGTGCCAGCAAAGGAGGAGTGGGGACCGAGATCTGCGAGCAGTACTTC
TRBV6-1	TRBD1	TRBJ1-2	many	CASSDWGPTGNYGYTF	TGTGCCAGCAGTGACTGGGGGCCGACAGGGAACTATGGCTACACCTTC
TRBV28	TRBD1	TRBJ2-7	NA	CASRPRGQGRAEQYF	TGTGCCAGCAGACCGCGGGGACAGGGGCGGGCCGAGCAGTACTTC
TRBV6-6	NA	TRBJ2-3	NA	CASSYGGAQSPLHF	TGTGCCAGCAGTTACGGGGGGGCTCAGTCACCCCTCCACTTC
TRBV7-6	TRBD2	TRBJ2-5	NA	CASSLRASGNGETQYF	TGTGCCAGCAGCTTGAGGGCTAGCGGGAATGGAGAGACCCAGTACTTC
TRBV4-1	NA	TRBJ2-1	few	CASSLRNSYNEQFF	TGCGCCAGCAGCCTGCGGAACTCCTACAATGAGCAGTTCTTC
TRBV4-3	TRBD2	TRBJ2-1	NA	CASSRKISRSTGTSGINEQFF	TGCGCCAGCAGTCGTAAGATCTCCAGGTCGACCGGGACTAGCGGGATCAATGAGCAGTTCTTC
TRBV19	TRBD1	TRBJ1-2	many	CASRPGQGSSYTF	TGTGCCAGTAGACCGGGACAGGGTAGTAGCTACACCTTC
TRBV6-1	TRBD2	TRBJ2-7	many	CASSVAGGLTYNEQYF	TGTGCCAGCAGCGTGGCGGGAGGCCTCACCTACAATGAGCAGTACTTC
TRBV28	TRBD2	TRBJ2-3	medium-sized	CASSSGLAGLADTQYF	TGTGCCAGCAGTTCGGGACTAGCGGGTTTGGCAGATACGCAGTATTTT
TRBV28	NA	TRBJ2-1	NA	CASSLQSRGGRYNEQFF	TGTGCCAGCAGTTTACAATCGCGGGGAGGCCGATACAATGAGCAGTTCTTC
TRBV27	NA	TRBJ2-2	NA	CASSFVNGELFF	TGTGCCAGCAGTTTTGTAAACGGGGAGCTGTTTTTT